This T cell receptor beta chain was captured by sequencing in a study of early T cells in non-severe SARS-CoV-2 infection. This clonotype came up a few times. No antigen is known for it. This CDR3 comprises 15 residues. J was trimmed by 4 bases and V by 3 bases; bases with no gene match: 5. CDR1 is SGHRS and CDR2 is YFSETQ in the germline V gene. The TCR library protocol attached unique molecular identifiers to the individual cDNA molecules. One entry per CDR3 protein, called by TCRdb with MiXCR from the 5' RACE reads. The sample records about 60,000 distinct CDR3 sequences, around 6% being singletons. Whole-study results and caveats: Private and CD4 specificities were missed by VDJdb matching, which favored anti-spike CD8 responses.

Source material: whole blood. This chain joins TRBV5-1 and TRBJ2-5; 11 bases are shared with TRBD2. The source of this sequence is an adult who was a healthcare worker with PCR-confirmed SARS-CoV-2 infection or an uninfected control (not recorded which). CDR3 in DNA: TGCGCCAGCAGCTCAAGGGGGACTAGCGGAGAGACCCAGTACTTC. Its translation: CASSSRGTSGETQYF.